This T cell receptor beta chain was sequenced for a study of blood T cell repertoires in COVID-19. Study-wide context: The study drew acute and convalescent COVID-19 samples from the United States, Italy and Spain.

Authors' data handling: Estimation of nucleated cell counts relied on the amplification of reference gene primers. The protocol was immunoSEQ multiplex PCR, while the TCRdb copy is restricted to in-frame clones and leaves out a portion. Clone size and the V and J calls come from that table; the DNA yielded D and trimming. The data show about 210,000 clones, 70% to 90% seen once. This clone was found once. Germline CDR1 reads KGHSH; CDR2 reads LQKENI. The CDR3 totals 14 residues. Trimming shortened V by 4 bases and J by 3 bases, and 12 bases separated the two germline ends. This receptor was identified in a woman in her forties with acute or convalescent COVID-19. This chain connects TRBV18 to TRBJ1-2, with D perhaps matching TRBD1 (6 bases). The sequenced sample was peripheral blood. The CDR3 protein is CASSRQAGDYGYTF. CDR3 nucleotides: TGTGCCAGCTCACGTCAGGCAGGGGACTATGGCTACACCTTC.